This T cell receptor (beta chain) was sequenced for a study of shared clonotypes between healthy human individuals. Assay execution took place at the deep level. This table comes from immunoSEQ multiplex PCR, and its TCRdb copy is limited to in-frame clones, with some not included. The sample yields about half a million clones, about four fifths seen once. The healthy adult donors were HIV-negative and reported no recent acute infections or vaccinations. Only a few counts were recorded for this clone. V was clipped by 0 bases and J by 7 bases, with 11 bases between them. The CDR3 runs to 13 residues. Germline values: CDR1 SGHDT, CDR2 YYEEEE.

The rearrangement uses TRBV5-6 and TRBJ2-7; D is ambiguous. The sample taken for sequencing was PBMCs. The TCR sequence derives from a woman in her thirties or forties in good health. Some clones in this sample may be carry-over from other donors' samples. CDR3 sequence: CASSLAATREQYF. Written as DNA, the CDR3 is TGTGCCAGCAGCTTGGCGGCCACGCGTGAGCAGTACTTC. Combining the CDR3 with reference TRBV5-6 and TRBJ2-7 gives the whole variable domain DAGVTQSPTHLIKTRGQQVTLRCSPKSGHDTVSWYQQALGQGPQFIFQYYEEEERQRGNFPDRFSGHQFPNYSSELNVNALLLGDSALYLCASSLAATREQYFGPGTRLTVT.